This passage covers 18 T cell receptor beta chains from one sample sequenced in a study of T cell responses to AZD1222 COVID-19 vaccine (dated by TCRdb to the early 2020s). The meaning of the sample's time point label: baseline before first vaccination. To prepare the library, the immunoSEQ multiplex PCR assay was applied. As stored in TCRdb, this immuneACCESS dataset retains in-frame rearrangements with V and J assigned. A fraction of the clones does not appear; measured against another copy, unresolved V genes explain less than half of the discrepancy, and the remainder lacks a known reason. In this sample the table shows 150,000 to 170,000 clones, less than 90% of which occur a single time. The top ten hold 3% to 3.5% of the sample. Material: peripheral blood, obtained on day 0 of AZD1222 vaccination. All receptors derive from an adult in good health.

CDR3 DNA: TGTGCCAGCAGCCCCACACCCCCGACCTTGTCTGGAAACACCATATATTTT. As protein: CASSPTPPTLSGNTIYF. This chain links TRBV7-2 with TRBJ1-3; D is uncertain. Germline V gives CDR1 SGHTA, CDR2 FQGNSA. Trimming stripped 5 bases from V and 1 base from J, with 18 bases between. This CDR3 is 17 amino acids long.

This chain joins TRBV28 and TRBJ2-6; TRBD2 might be the D (6 bases). The germline gives CDR1 MDHEN, CDR2 SYDVKM. V was trimmed by 2 bases and J by 0 bases, leaving 14 bases between them. CDR3 length: 18 amino acids. DNA for the CDR3: TGTGCCAGCAGTTTAAGATCACAGGACTACTCTGGGGCCAACGTCCTGACTTTC. Encoded protein: CASSLRSQDYSGANVLTF.

The rearrangement uses TRBV5-6 and TRBJ2-7, with 8 bases fitting TRBD1. Germline lookup yields CDR1 SGHDT and CDR2 YYEEEE. Trimming removed 7 bases from V and 1 base from J; junction bases left unmatched: 10. CDR3 size: 15 residues. This CDR3 is CASGVWTGWSYEQYF. The DNA of the CDR3 is TGTGCCAGCGGTGTCTGGACAGGGTGGTCCTACGAGCAGTACTTC.

This chain connects TRBV5-1 to TRBJ1-1; 9 positions match TRBD1. Germline lookup yields CDR1 SGHRS and CDR2 YFSETQ. V gave up 3 bases and J gave up 1 base; unmatched junction bases: 1. CDR3 length: 14 amino acids. This CDR3 is CASSSGQGNTEAFF. The CDR3 DNA reads TGCGCCAGCAGCTCGGGACAGGGGAACACTGAAGCTTTCTTT.

This chain connects TRBV5-6 to TRBJ1-5; 11 bases fit TRBD1. The germline V gene has CDR1 SGHDT and CDR2 YYEEEE. There are 15 residues in the CDR3. Trimming removed 4 bases from V and 6 bases from J; junction bases left unmatched: 6. As DNA, the CDR3 is TGTGCCAGCAGCCAGGACAGGGGGCAGACTCAGCCCCAGCATTTT. Protein product: CASSQDRGQTQPQHF. The variable domain in full, with the rest retrieved from reference TRBV5-6 and TRBJ1-5, is DAGVTQSPTHLIKTRGQQVTLRCSPKSGHDTVSWYQQALGQGPQFIFQYYEEEERQRGNFPDRFSGHQFPNYSSELNVNALLLGDSALYLCASSQDRGQTQPQHFGDGTRLSIL.

The genes are TRBV4-3 and TRBJ2-3; a possible D gene is TRBD1 (6 bases). The CDR3 sequence is 16 residues long. Germline V lookup: CDR1 LGHNA, CDR2 YSLEER. The V end was cut by 1 base, the J end by 4 bases, with 15 bases between. Here the CDR3 reads CASSQGPDEGADTQYF. CDR3 nucleotides: TGCGCCAGCAGCCAAGGCCCCGATGAGGGGGCAGATACGCAGTATTTT.

Here the CDR3 reads CASSAAKADTQYF. The CDR3 bases are TGTGCCAGCAGCGCAGCAAAGGCAGATACGCAGTATTTT. The genes are TRBV9 and TRBJ2-3; no clear D. The CDR3 extends over 13 amino acids. CDR1 is SGDLS, CDR2 YYNGEE, per germline. The V end lost 3 bases, the J end lost 4 bases, and 9 bases lay between the germline ends.

The chain has TRBV9 and TRBJ2-7; 8 nucleotides line up with TRBD1. The CDR3 consists of 17 residues. V shed 3 bases, J shed 4 bases, and the junction held 15 bases outside the gene matches. Germline CDR1 is SGDLS and CDR2 is YYNGEE. The CDR3 loop reads CASSAARTVQGAYEQYF. CDR3 DNA sequence: TGTGCCAGCAGCGCCGCCAGGACCGTTCAGGGGGCGTACGAGCAGTACTTC. The full variable domain, its missing parts supplied by reference TRBV9 and TRBJ2-7, is DSGVTQTPKHLITATGQRVTLRCSPRSGDLSVYWYQQSLDQGLQFLIQYYNGEERAKGNILERFSAQQFPDLHSELNLSSLELGDSALYFCASSAARTVQGAYEQYFGPGTRLTVT.

The gene calls are TRBV18 and TRBJ1-4, with D unresolved. Trimming removed 6 bases at V and 7 bases at J, with 15 bases between. Germline CDR1 KGHSH, CDR2 LQKENI. The CDR3 runs to 14 residues. The CDR3 bases are TGTGCCAGCTCTCTTGGGCCGGGGAGTGAAAAACTGTTTTTT. It codes for CASSLGPGSEKLFF.

The chain uses TRBV19 and TRBJ1-5; D call uncertain. Germline lookup yields CDR1 LNHDA and CDR2 SQIVND (reference sequence). This CDR3 region has 13 residues. V gave up 4 bases and J gave up 6 bases, with 10 bases separating them. The CDR3 is CASSTGSGQPQHF. CDR3 in DNA: TGTGCCAGTAGTACCGGGTCGGGTCAGCCCCAGCATTTT.

The genes are TRBV12-5 and TRBJ1-5; no clear D. This CDR3 spans 13 amino acids. Per the germline V gene, CDR1 is LGHNT and CDR2 is FRNRAP. V was cut by 7 bases and J by 7 bases, with 14 bases left in between. The CDR3: CASASGYGQPQHF. CDR3 DNA sequence: TGTGCTAGTGCGTCCGGGTACGGGCAGCCCCAGCATTTT. The full variable domain, its missing parts supplied by reference TRBV12-5 and TRBJ1-5, is DARVTQTPRHKVTEMGQEVTMRCQPILGHNTVFWYRQTMMQGLELLAYFRNRAPLDDSGMPKDRFSAEMPDATLATLKIQPSEPRDSAVYFCASASGYGQPQHFGDGTRLSIL.

V gene TRBV2 combines with J gene TRBJ1-5; D is uncertain. The CDR3 has 14 residues. Germline CDR1 is SNHLY and CDR2 is FYNNEI. The V end lost 6 bases, the J end lost 2 bases, and 11 bases lay between the germline ends. The CDR3: CASRLLGGNQPQHF. CDR3 DNA: TGTGCCAGCAGACTTCTTGGGGGCAATCAGCCCCAGCATTTT.

DNA of the CDR3: TGTGCCAGCAGCCAAGCGGCAGGGCCCTACGAGCAGTACTTC. Its protein product is CASSQAAGPYEQYF. The chain carries TRBV14 and TRBJ2-7, with a weak D call TRBD1 (5 bases). The V end was cut by 1 base, the J end by 2 bases, with 9 bases between. The CDR3 totals 14 residues. Per germline, CDR1 SGHDN and CDR2 FVKESK.

This clone is a singleton in its sample. The J gene is TRBJ2-1, the V gene TRBV2; D possibly uses TRBD1 or TRBD2 (5 bases each). This CDR3 has 15 residues. The ends were cut back, 1 base at V and 7 bases at J, with 14 bases in the middle. CDR1 is SNHLY and CDR2 is FYNNEI in the germline V gene. The CDR3 DNA is TGTGCCAGCAGTGAAGGCAGGGTTGGGAGTAATGAGCAGTTCTTC. The encoded protein is CASSEGRVGSNEQFF.

The chain links TRBV20-1 to TRBJ1-1; D is unresolved. The CDR3 is 11 residues long. Germline V lookup: CDR1 DFQATT, CDR2 SNEGSKA (reference sequence). V gave up 5 bases and J gave up 6 bases, with 10 bases separating them. CDR3 loop: CSAVPGAEAFF. The CDR3 DNA reads as TGCAGTGCTGTGCCCGGGGCTGAAGCTTTCTTT.

This chain joins TRBV20-1 and TRBJ2-1, with unresolved D. This CDR3 spans 11 amino acids. Germline V lookup: CDR1 DFQATT, CDR2 SNEGSKA (reference sequence). V dropped 5 bases and J dropped 7 bases, with 9 bases sitting between them. CDR3 region: CSARLRNEQFF. The DNA for the CDR3 is TGCAGTGCTCGGCTACGAAATGAGCAGTTCTTC.

V usage is TRBV12-1 and J usage is TRBJ1-6. TRBV12-1 is a pseudogene. The CDR3 spans 16 residues. In DNA, the CDR3 is TGTGCCAGCTCCGCCATACGCGACCCCTATAATTCACCCCTCCACTTT. This gives the protein CASSAIRDPYNSPLHF.

The V gene is TRBV3-1 (or the pseudogene TRBV3-2), the J gene TRBJ2-7; 7 bases match TRBD1. This CDR3 is 15 amino acids long. V was pared by 4 bases and J by 3 bases, with 9 bases of the junction left unmatched. Germline CDR1 LGHDT, CDR2 YNNKEL (reference sequence). This chain's CDR3 is CASSLPGTAIYEQYF. CDR3 in DNA: TGTGCCAGCAGCCTACCCGGGACAGCCATCTACGAGCAGTACTTC.